The rows below give T cell receptor beta chains drawn from one sample of a study of technical replicates of blood from a handful of donors. The table came from immunoSEQ multiplex PCR; TCRdb's copy has only in-frame clones and leaves some out. The sample records under 100,000 clones, 65% to 90% being singletons. Sequencing input: PBMCs. The source of these receptors is a human donor in good health. Some clones in this sample may be carry-over from other donors' samples. Each CDR3 is given with its conserved first and last residue. A D gene is named only where the DNA matches it firmly. The size entry is marked missing in some rows and otherwise reads once, few, many or a size class.

TRBJ1-3 TRBV7-3 - TRBD1 CASSPTGAGGSTIYF TGTGCCAGCAGCCCAACAGGGGCAGGGGGATCCACCATATATTTT
TRBJ2-7 TRBV25-1 - TRBD1 CASSHQQGGGSYEQYF TGTGCCAGCAGTCACCAACAGGGGGGCGGCTCCTACGAGCAGTACTTC
TRBJ1-2 TRBV28 - - CASSLVRREVSSGYTF TGTGCCAGCAGTTTAGTAAGGAGAGAAGTCTCAAGTGGCTACACCTTC
TRBJ1-5 TRBV6-6 - - CASSYRENQPQHF TGTGCCAGCAGTTACAGGGAGAATCAGCCCCAGCATTTT
TRBJ2-1 TRBV4-1 once - CASSQPYYEQFF TGCGCCAGCAGCCAACCTTACTATGAGCAGTTCTTC
TRBJ1-2 TRBV6-6 - TRBD1 CAITPGTGIGYTF TGTGCCATCACCCCCGGGACAGGGATTGGCTACACCTTC
TRBJ2-7 TRBV27 - - CASSTGTSYSYEQYF TGTGCCAGCAGTACCGGGACATCGTACTCCTACGAGCAGTACTTC
TRBJ2-2 TRBV2 - - CASRQVSTGELFF TGTGCCAGTCGACAGGTTTCCACCGGGGAGCTGTTTTTT
TRBJ2-3 TRBV7-2 - - CASSQQADTQYF TGTGCCAGCAGCCAACAAGCAGATACGCAGTATTTT
TRBJ1-2 TRBV5-1 - - CASSLNTGQVYGYTF TGCGCCAGCAGCTTGAATACAGGGCAAGTCTATGGCTACACCTTC
TRBJ1-1 TRBV18 - TRBD1 CASSPPTGMNTEAFF TGTGCCAGCTCACCACCGACAGGGATGAACACTGAAGCTTTCTTT
TRBJ1-6 TRBV7-2 - - CASSPPLERSYNSPLHF TGTGCCAGCAGCCCCCCCTTAGAACGATCCTATAATTCACCCCTCCACTTT
TRBJ2-2 TRBV5-4 - - CASSLVGVNTGELFF TGTGCCAGCAGCTTGGTAGGGGTGAACACCGGGGAGCTGTTTTTT
TRBJ1-5 TRBV5-5 - - CASSLTQLTAQHF TGTGCCAGCAGCTTGACCCAGCTGACAGCCCAGCATTTT
TRBJ1-1 TRBV7-3 - - CASSPDSFNTEAFF TGTGCCAGCAGCCCGGACAGTTTCAACACTGAAGCTTTCTTT
TRBJ2-1 TRBV11-2 - - CASSLGVNEQFF TGTGCCAGCAGCTTAGGAGTGAATGAGCAGTTCTTC
TRBJ2-7 TRBV7-9 - - CASSPPSSFGYEQYF TGTGCCAGCAGCCCTCCGTCGAGTTTCGGGTACGAGCAGTACTTC
TRBJ2-7 TRBV7-2 - - CASSLSTQGYEQYF TGTGCCAGCAGCTTATCAACCCAGGGGTACGAGCAGTACTTC
TRBJ2-6 TRBV2 few - CASSFHKNQGLSGANVLTF TGTGCCAGCAGTTTTCATAAAAATCAGGGGCTATCTGGGGCCAACGTCCTGACTTTC